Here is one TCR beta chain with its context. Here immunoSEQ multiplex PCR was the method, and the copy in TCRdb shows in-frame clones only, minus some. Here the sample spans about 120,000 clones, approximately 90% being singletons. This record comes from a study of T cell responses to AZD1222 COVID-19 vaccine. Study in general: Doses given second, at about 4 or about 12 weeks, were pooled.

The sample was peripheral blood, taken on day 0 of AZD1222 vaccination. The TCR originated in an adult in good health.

The CDR3 is CASSQGGASNYGYTF. The CDR3, as DNA: TGTGCCAGCAGCCAGGGCGGGGCCAGTAACTATGGCTACACCTTC. This sequence joins TRBV3-1 (or the pseudogene TRBV3-2) and TRBJ1-2; weak D call: TRBD1 (5 bases). CDR1 and CDR2 (germline): LGHDT, YNNKEL (reference sequence). The CDR3 runs 15 residues. V gave up 3 bases and J gave up 1 base, with 12 bases separating them.